This T cell receptor (beta chain) comes out of a study of lymphopenia after photon versus proton radiotherapy. The study, taken as a whole, reports: Photon-treated patients lost naive T cells and TCR diversity; proton-treated stayed stable. Only patients who died were analyzed for survival; proton advantage is unproven. In patients who died, overall survival fell as post-nadir TCR diversity dropped more. Post-nadir diversity loss with photons came from oligoclonal expansion, particularly CD8+ Temra cells.

This CDR3 region has 13 residues. The V end was cut by 4 bases, the J end by 3 bases, with 11 bases between. Per germline, CDR1 SGHNT and CDR2 YYREEE (reference sequence). Concerning this clone: Its antigen is undetermined.

Repertoires were generated with immunoSEQ multiplex PCR, while TCRdb's copy carries only in-frame clones and drops some. The profile shows tens of thousands of clones, around 82% of them singletons. The specimen comprised peripheral blood, sampled from a patient treated with photon-based radiotherapy. The chain carries TRBV5-4 and TRBJ2-7; D remains ambiguous. This TCR was sampled from a man aged 50 to 59 with gastric cancer. The DNA of the CDR3 is TGTGCCAGCAGCCAGACTCCCTACTACGAGCAGTACTTC. Its protein product is CASSQTPYYEQYF.